These 29 T cell receptor beta chains originate from one sample sequenced in a study of molecular identifiers for immune sequencing clone quantification. TCRdb re-called the PCR reads with MiXCR, one entry per CDR3 protein. The data contain approximately 670,000 distinct CDR3 sequences, 20% of them singletons. The material sequenced was naive CD8+ T cells from blood, with Jurkat cell RNA spiked in. The subset: FACS-sorted CD8+CD4-CCR7+CD45RA+ naive T cells. The receptor source for this set is a human donor in good health. Some libraries in this study had Jurkat cell RNA spiked in.

This clonotype was found many times. V usage is TRBV6-5 and J usage is TRBJ2-7; D is uncertain. V lost 5 bases and J lost 2, with 10 bases in between. CDR3 length: 13 amino acids. Germline CDR1 is MNHEY and CDR2 is SVGAGI. Written as DNA, the CDR3 is TGTGCCAGCAGTCCTCAGGTAACCTACGAGCAGTACTTC. Amino acid sequence: CASSPQVTYEQYF.

This clonotype was counted at least ten times. This CDR3 is CASSLSSGDRANTEAFF. The CDR3 DNA reads TGTGCCAGCAGCCTTTCCTCGGGGGACAGGGCGAACACTGAAGCTTTCTTT. V is TRBV14 and J is TRBJ1-1; TRBD1 aligns across 9 bases. Germline V gene sequence: CDR1 SGHDN, CDR2 FVKESK. V shed 4 bases, J shed 1 base, and the junction held 10 bases outside the gene matches. The CDR3 is 17 residues long. The full variable domain, in which reference TRBV14 and TRBJ1-1 provide the parts outside the CDR3, is EAGVTQFPSHSVIEKGQTVTLRCDPISGHDNLYWYRRVMGKEIKFLLHFVKESKQDESGMPNNRFLAERTGGTYSTLKVQPAELEDSGVYFCASSLSSGDRANTEAFFGQGTRLTVV.

In its sample, this clonotype was seen a few times. This chain uses TRBV6-5 with TRBJ2-3; 9 bases agree with TRBD2. The CDR3 has 16 residues. Germline V gene data show CDR1 as MNHEY and CDR2 as SVGAGI. J lost 2 bases, V lost 5 bases, and 8 bases had no gene match. This CDR3 is CASSPSGASPTDTQYF. CDR3 nucleotides: TGTGCCAGCAGTCCTAGCGGGGCCTCCCCCACAGATACGCAGTATTTT.

As to this clonotype: A read error is possible here, since a much larger clone lies one base away. CDR3 nucleotide sequence: TGTGCCAGCAGCTCGACAGGGCCATTGAACACTGAAGCTTTCTTT. The encoded protein is CASSSTGPLNTEAFF. The chain couples TRBV7-9 to TRBJ1-1; TRBD1 matches 7 bases. The CDR3 runs to 15 residues. The germline CDR1 and CDR2 sequences are SEHNR and FQNEAQ (reference sequence). The V and J ends lost 4 bases and 0 bases, in that order; junction bases with no gene match: 5.

This clonotype appeared a few times. The chain has TRBV4-1 and TRBJ2-4; 7 bases align to TRBD1. The CDR3 spans 16 residues. The V segment lost 2 bases and the J segment 7 bases; nucleotides outside the gene matches: 11. Germline V gives CDR1 MGHRA, CDR2 YSYEKL. DNA of the CDR3: TGCGCCAGCAGCCAAACCTCGGGACAGCTAGGGAACATTCAGTACTTC. This encodes CASSQTSGQLGNIQYF.

This chain connects TRBV20-1 to TRBJ2-2; D might be TRBD1 (5 bases). Germline CDR1 is DFQATT and CDR2 is SNEGSKA (reference sequence). The length of the CDR3 is 15 residues. V lost 5 bases and J lost 2, with 15 bases in between. This CDR3 is CSALRQSFNTGELFF. The CDR3, as DNA: TGCAGTGCTCTCAGACAGTCCTTTAACACCGGGGAGCTGTTTTTT.

This clonotype was recorded many times. The CDR3 sequence: CASSVDSGSETQYF. Here the CDR3 DNA reads TGTGCCAGCAGCGTAGACTCGGGCAGCGAGACCCAGTACTTC. The chain has TRBV9 and TRBJ2-5; D remains ambiguous. With 0 bases removed from V and 5 bases from J, the gap between germline ends came to 11 bases. Germline V CDR1 and CDR2: SGDLS, YYNGEE. The CDR3 runs 14 residues.

This clonotype occurred a few times. This chain uses TRBV5-5 with TRBJ2-7, with TRBD2 as a possible D gene (6 bases). The germline CDR1 and CDR2 sequences are SGHKS and YYEKEE (reference sequence). Trimming took 1 base from V and 7 from J, leaving 18 bases between them. The CDR3 totals 15 residues. CDR3 protein: CASSLLMGEVMEQYF. DNA of the CDR3: TGTGCCAGCAGCTTGCTGATGGGGGAGGTGATGGAGCAGTACTTC.

Ten or more counts support this clonotype. The gene calls are TRBV4-3 and TRBJ1-6, with 7 bases identical to TRBD1. Per germline, CDR1 LGHNA and CDR2 YSLEER. The V segment lost 0 bases and the J segment 8 bases; nucleotides outside the gene matches: 7. The CDR3 runs to 16 residues. For the CDR3, the DNA is TGCGCCAGCAGCCAAGATTCACAGGGGTGGGATTCACCCCTCCACTTT. Protein product: CASSQDSQGWDSPLHF.

This clonotype was seen many times. This chain links TRBV20-1 with TRBJ2-1, with 9 positions matching TRBD2. There are 19 residues in the CDR3. V dropped 1 base and J dropped 8; count of bases not matched to a gene: 21. The germline V gene encodes CDR1 DFQATT and CDR2 SNEGSKA (reference sequence). In nucleotides, the CDR3 is TGCAGTGCTAGAGCTTTAGTCGCGCGCGGACTAGCGAATGACGATGAGCAGTTCTTC. Translating it yields CSARALVARGLANDDEQFF.

There are many counts of this clonotype. This sequence joins TRBV5-1 and TRBJ1-1; 7 positions agree with TRBD1. This CDR3 is 17 amino acids long. V trimming: 4 bases; J trimming: 0 bases; junction bases outside the gene matches: 12. Germline CDR1 and CDR2: SGHRS and YFSETQ. CDR3 protein: CASSRSPTGPMNTEAFF. The CDR3, as DNA: TGCGCCAGCAGCAGATCCCCGACAGGGCCCATGAACACTGAAGCTTTCTTT.

Turning to this clonotype: This clone may be a read error of a much larger clone one base away. The chain is built from TRBV7-2 and TRBJ2-3; D may match TRBD1 or TRBD2 (5 bases each). The germline CDR1 and CDR2 sequences are SGHTA and FQGNSA. This CDR3 contains 12 residues. The CDR3 spells CASSWVGDMQYF. In nucleotides, the CDR3 is TGTGCCAGCAGCTGGGTGGGGGATATGCAGTATTTT. The whole variable domain, filled in from reference TRBV7-2 and TRBJ2-3, reads GAGVSQSPSNKVTEKGKDVELRCDPISGHTALYWYRQSLGQGLEFLIYFQGNSAPDKSGLPSDRFSAERTGGSVSTLTIQRTQQEDSAVYLCASSWVGDMQYFGPGTRLTVL.

The chain uses TRBV20-1 and TRBJ1-2, with D perhaps matching TRBD1 (5 bases). The CDR3 loop spans 14 amino acids. Between the trimmed V and J ends, which lost 0 bases and 5 bases, there was a span of 13 bases. Germline values: CDR1 DFQATT, CDR2 SNEGSKA (reference sequence). The CDR3 DNA follows: TGCAGTGCTAGAGAGGTTCGGACAAGTTATGGCTACACCTTC. Translated: CSAREVRTSYGYTF.

This clonotype occurred many times. This chain uses TRBV5-4 with TRBJ1-1; tentatively, D is TRBD1 (6 bases). Germline assignment: CDR1 SGHNT and CDR2 YYREEE (reference sequence). CDR3 length equals 12 residues. V lost 3 bases to trimming and J lost 6 bases, with 9 bases between them. The CDR3 loop is CASSWGQSEAFF. Here the CDR3 DNA reads TGTGCCAGCAGCTGGGGACAATCTGAAGCTTTCTTT.

Many counts were recorded for this clonotype. The chain couples TRBV7-6 to TRBJ2-3, with D unclear. This CDR3 region has 18 residues. Deletions cut 4 bases from V and 0 bases from J, with 20 bases between. Germline V gene lookup returns CDR1 SGHVS and CDR2 FNYEAQ. The CDR3 sequence: CASSSKYLEAGSTDTQYF. The CDR3 DNA is TGTGCCAGCAGCTCTAAGTACCTCGAGGCTGGGAGCACAGATACGCAGTATTTT.

The J gene is TRBJ2-7, the V gene TRBV6-6; 7 bases line up with TRBD1. Germline CDR1 and CDR2: MNHNY and SVGAGI (reference sequence). This CDR3 has 11 residues. After removal of 5 bases from V and 7 bases from J, the junction contained 2 bases not matched to a gene. CDR3: CASSTGVEQYF. For the CDR3, the DNA is TGTGCCAGCAGTACAGGGGTGGAGCAGTACTTC.

About this clonotype: Compared with germline, one end of the junction differs, possibly owing to a read error. The rearrangement joins TRBV27 to TRBJ2-3, with D unresolved. Per germline, CDR1 MNHEY and CDR2 SMNVEV (reference sequence). The CDR3 length is 14 residues. Here the CDR3 DNA reads TGCGCCAGCAGTTTGGGCGGCACCCTACGTGCGCAGTATTTT. Translated, it gives CASSLGGTLRAQYF.

The rearrangement links TRBV19 to TRBJ2-5, with TRBD1 matching 8 bases. Per the germline V gene, CDR1 is LNHDA and CDR2 is SQIVND (reference sequence). V lost 6 bases and J lost 2; bases outside the gene matches: 5. The CDR3 is 14 residues long. For the CDR3, the DNA is TGTGCCAGTAGCACGGACAGGGCGCAAGAGACCCAGTACTTC. Residues: CASSTDRAQETQYF. Complete variable domain (other parts from reference TRBV19 and TRBJ2-5): DGGITQSPKYLFRKEGQNVTLSCEQNLNHDAMYWYRQDPGQGLRLIYYSQIVNDFQKGDIAEGYSVSREKKESFPLTVTSAQKNPTAFYLCASSTDRAQETQYFGPGTRLLVL.

For this clonotype: The conserved phenylalanine or tryptophan normally closing the CDR3 is absent here, so this likely arose from a read error. The chain couples TRBV7-2 to TRBJ2-6; D is unclear. CDR3 size: 13 residues. Germline lookup yields CDR1 SGHTA and CDR2 FQGNSA. Trimming left V 3 bases short and J 3 bases short, with 3 bases between. Written as DNA, the CDR3 is TGTGCCAGCAGCTTTCTTGGGGCCAACGTCCTGACTTGT. It specifies CASSFLGANVLTC.

The chain combines TRBV12-3 or TRBV12-4 with TRBJ2-3; 9 bases align to TRBD2. The V and J ends lost 2 bases and 2 bases, in that order; junction bases with no gene match: 5. The CDR3 runs 16 residues. CDR3 in DNA: TGTGCCAGCAGTTTAACGGGACTAGCCGACACAGATACGCAGTATTTT. Residues: CASSLTGLADTDTQYF.

Turning to this clonotype: One base away lies a much larger clone, so this may be a sequencing read error. The chain links TRBV30 to TRBJ1-1; TRBD1 matches at 9 bases. The CDR3 is 14 residues long. J lost 5 bases, V lost 8 bases, and 12 bases had no gene match. Germline CDR1 is GTSNPN and CDR2 is SVGIG (reference sequence). The CDR3 bases are TGTGCCCGGATGCCGGGACAGGGTTGGACTGAAGCTTTCTTT. Translating it yields CARMPGQGWTEAFF.

This clonotype was detected ten times or more. This chain links TRBV20-1 with TRBJ2-2; TRBD2 agrees at 10 bases. J gave up 7 bases and V 1 base, and 9 bases lay outside the gene matches. The V gene's germline CDR1 is DFQATT and CDR2 SNEGSKA (reference sequence). The length of the CDR3 is 16 residues. The DNA of the CDR3 is TGCAGTGCTAGAGTGTCTAGCGGGAGCGAAGTCGGGGAGCTGTTTTTT. It specifies CSARVSSGSEVGELFF.

This clonotype was detected a few times. The chain couples TRBV12-3 or TRBV12-4 to TRBJ1-2; D is unresolved. Trimming took off 6 bases at V and 4 bases at J, with 12 bases between the two ends. The CDR3 spans 13 residues. CDR3 sequence: CASSPSEGYGYTF. DNA for the CDR3: TGTGCCAGCAGCCCCTCGGAAGGCTATGGCTACACCTTC.

About this clonotype: The junction differs from germline at one of its ends, possibly a read error. The chain employs TRBV5-4 and TRBJ1-1; D is uncertain. CDR1 SGHNT and CDR2 YYREEE come from the germline V gene (reference sequence). CDR3 length: 13 residues. The CDR3 nucleotides are TGTGTCAGCAGCTTGGGCAGGAACACTGAAGCTTTCTTT. Translation gives CVSSLGRNTEAFF.

This clonotype occurred many times. This chain links TRBV29-1 with TRBJ1-1; the D gene is possibly TRBD1 (6 bases). The CDR3 runs 13 residues. CDR1 is SQVTM, CDR2 ANQGSEA, per germline. V lost 5 bases and J 0 bases, leaving 10 bases between the germline ends. CDR3 DNA: TGCAGCGTTCCAGGGACAATGAACACTGAAGCTTTCTTT. Amino acids: CSVPGTMNTEAFF.

Comment on this clonotype: Given a much more abundant clone one base away, this may be a read error. The chain carries TRBV29-1 and TRBJ1-2; 7 positions match TRBD1. Germline V gene lookup returns CDR1 SQVTM and CDR2 ANQGSEA. This CDR3 region has 16 residues. In nucleotides, the CDR3 is TGCAGCGTGGTTGACCCGGACAGGACCTTTAACTATGGCAACACCTTC. Residues: CSVVDPDRTFNYGNTF.

The sample holds many counts of this clonotype. The rearrangement uses TRBV6-5 and TRBJ1-3; D gene uncertain. With 6 bases removed from V and 4 bases from J, the gap between germline ends came to 16 bases. Germline CDR1 MNHEY, CDR2 SVGAGI. The CDR3 runs 15 residues. DNA for the CDR3: TGTGCCAGCAGCGATCAGAACTATCTCGGAAACACCATATATTTT. Encoded protein: CASSDQNYLGNTIYF.

As concerns this clonotype: Just one base apart from a much larger clone, this may be a read error. This chain links TRBV9 with TRBJ1-1; D is undetermined. The CDR3 contains 12 residues. The germline V gene encodes CDR1 SGDLS and CDR2 YYNGEE. Trimming cost V 0 bases and J 6 bases, with 6 bases left between them. The CDR3 coding sequence is TGTGCCAGCAGCGTAGAGGGCCCTGAAGCTTTCTTT. Translated, it gives CASSVEGPEAFF.

Remarks on this clonotype: Being one base from a much bigger clone, this may be a read error. The gene calls are TRBV4-1 and TRBJ1-5; D unresolved. The CDR3 consists of 15 residues. V gave up 4 bases and J gave up 0 bases, with 10 bases separating them. The germline V gene has CDR1 MGHRA and CDR2 YSYEKL. CDR3 region: CASSREAGSNQPQHF. CDR3 nucleotides: TGCGCCAGCAGCCGGGAGGCAGGTAGCAATCAGCCCCAGCATTTT.